These 3 T cell receptor beta chains share one sample of origin, sequenced in a study of cytomegalovirus exposure and HLA in healthy donors. Primers for the PCR totalled 60 Vbeta and 13 Jbeta. Clones were read by immunoSEQ multiplex PCR, and TCRdb kept only the in-frame ones, dropping some. Of about 130,000 clones listed, around 80% are singletons. The sample taken for sequencing was PBMCs. The receptors here all came from a man in his forties in good health and CMV-seropositive.

This chain connects TRBV15 to TRBJ1-1; D is possibly TRBD1 (6 bases). The CDR3 length is 15 residues. V lost 0 bases and J 2 bases, leaving 10 bases between the germline ends. Germline V lookup: CDR1 LNHNV, CDR2 YYDKDF (reference sequence). CDR3 region: CATSRDRGGNTEAFF. The CDR3 nucleotides are TGTGCCACCAGCAGAGATAGAGGGGGAAACACTGAAGCTTTCTTT.

This clone has a handful of counts. The chain joins TRBV4-1 to TRBJ1-1; D might be TRBD1 (6 bases). Germline V gene sequence: CDR1 MGHRA, CDR2 YSYEKL. The CDR3 covers 14 residues. The germline V and J ends were trimmed by 4 bases and 11 bases, with 20 bases remaining between them. Here the CDR3 reads CASSLGQINTVAFF. The CDR3 DNA reads TGCGCCAGCAGCCTAGGACAGATAAACACTGTTGCTTTCTTT.

This chain's CDR3 is CASSLGQLYEQYF. The CDR3 region has the DNA TGTGCCAGCAGCTTGGGACAGCTCTACGAGCAGTACTTC. The rearrangement joins TRBV5-6 to TRBJ2-7, with TRBD1 as a possible D gene (5 bases). V was trimmed by 0 bases and J by 3 bases, leaving 7 bases between them. CDR3 size: 13 residues. Germline CDR1 SGHDT, CDR2 YYEEEE.